This T cell receptor (beta chain) came from a study of shared clonotypes between healthy human individuals. V shed 8 bases, J shed 6 bases, and the junction held 11 bases outside the gene matches. Germline V gene lookup returns CDR1 SNHLY and CDR2 FYNNEI. This CDR3 has 14 amino acids. Only in-frame clones appear in the TCRdb table, and some are missing; sequencing was by immunoSEQ multiplex PCR. The sample has 2 million to 3 million clones; approximately 93% are singletons. Material for sequencing was naive CD4+ T cells from PBMCs. The subset here: CD45RA+ positively selected. This chain uses TRBV2 with TRBJ1-1, with 8 bases identical to TRBD1. This clonotype originated in a man younger than 35 in good health. Some clones in this sample may be carry-over from other donors' samples. CDR3 DNA: TGTGCCAGCCGAGGGGACAGGTATGGGTCTGAAGCTTTCTTT. Translation gives CASRGDRYGSEAFF.